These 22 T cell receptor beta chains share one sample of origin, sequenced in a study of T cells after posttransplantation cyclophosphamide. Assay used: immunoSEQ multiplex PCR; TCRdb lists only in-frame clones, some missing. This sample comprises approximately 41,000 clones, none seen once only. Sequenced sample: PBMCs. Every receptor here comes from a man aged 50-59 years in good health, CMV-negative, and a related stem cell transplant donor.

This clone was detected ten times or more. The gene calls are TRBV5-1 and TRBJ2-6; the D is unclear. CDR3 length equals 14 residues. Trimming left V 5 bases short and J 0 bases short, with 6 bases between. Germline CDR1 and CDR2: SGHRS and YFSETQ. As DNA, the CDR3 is TGCGCCAGCAGTCGACTCTCTGGGGCCAACGTCCTGACTTTC. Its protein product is CASSRLSGANVLTF.

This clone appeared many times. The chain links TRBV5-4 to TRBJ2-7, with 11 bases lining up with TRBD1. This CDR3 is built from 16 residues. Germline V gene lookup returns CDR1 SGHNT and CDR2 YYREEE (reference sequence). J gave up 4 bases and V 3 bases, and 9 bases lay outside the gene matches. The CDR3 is CASSWGKDRGLYEQYF. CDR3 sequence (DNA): TGTGCCAGCAGCTGGGGGAAGGACAGGGGGCTTTACGAGCAGTACTTC.

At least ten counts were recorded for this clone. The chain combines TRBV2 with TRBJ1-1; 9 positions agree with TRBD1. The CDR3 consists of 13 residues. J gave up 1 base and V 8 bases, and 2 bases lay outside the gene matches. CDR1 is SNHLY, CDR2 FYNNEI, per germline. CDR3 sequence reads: CASGTGPNTEAFF. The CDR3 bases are TGTGCCAGCGGGACAGGGCCGAACACTGAAGCTTTCTTT.

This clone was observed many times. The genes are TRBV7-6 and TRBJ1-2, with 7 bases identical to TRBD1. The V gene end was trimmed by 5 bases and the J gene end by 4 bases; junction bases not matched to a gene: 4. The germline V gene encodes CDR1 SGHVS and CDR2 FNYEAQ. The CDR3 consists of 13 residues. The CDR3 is CASSPGGSYGYTF. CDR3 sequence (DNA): TGTGCCAGCAGCCCAGGGGGATCCTATGGCTACACCTTC.

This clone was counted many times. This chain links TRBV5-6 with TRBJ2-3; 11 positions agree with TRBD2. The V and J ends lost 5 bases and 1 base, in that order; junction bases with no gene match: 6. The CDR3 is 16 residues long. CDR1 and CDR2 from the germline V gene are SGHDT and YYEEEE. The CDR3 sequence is CASSWELAGGTDTQYF. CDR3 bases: TGTGCCAGCAGTTGGGAACTAGCGGGGGGCACAGATACGCAGTATTTT.

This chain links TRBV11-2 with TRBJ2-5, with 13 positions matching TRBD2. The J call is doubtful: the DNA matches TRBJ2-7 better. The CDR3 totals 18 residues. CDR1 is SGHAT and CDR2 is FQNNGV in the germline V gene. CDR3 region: CASSSRTSGGPIPYEQYF. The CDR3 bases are TGTGCCAGCAGCTCCAGGACTAGCGGGGGCCCCATCCCGTACGAGCAGTACTTC.

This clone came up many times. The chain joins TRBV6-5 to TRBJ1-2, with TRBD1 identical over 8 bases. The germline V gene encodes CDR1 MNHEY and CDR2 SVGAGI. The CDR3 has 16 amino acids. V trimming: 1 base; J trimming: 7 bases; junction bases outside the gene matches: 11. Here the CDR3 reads CASSYFSGQGFAGYTF. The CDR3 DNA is TGTGCCAGCAGTTACTTTTCAGGACAGGGCTTCGCTGGCTACACCTTC.

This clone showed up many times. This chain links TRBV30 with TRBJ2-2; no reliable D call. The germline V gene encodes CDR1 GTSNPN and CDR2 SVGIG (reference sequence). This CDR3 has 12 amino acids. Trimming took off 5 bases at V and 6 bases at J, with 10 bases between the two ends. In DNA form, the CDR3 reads TGTGCCTGGGGCAGATCACCCGGGGAGCTGTTTTTT. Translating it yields CAWGRSPGELFF.

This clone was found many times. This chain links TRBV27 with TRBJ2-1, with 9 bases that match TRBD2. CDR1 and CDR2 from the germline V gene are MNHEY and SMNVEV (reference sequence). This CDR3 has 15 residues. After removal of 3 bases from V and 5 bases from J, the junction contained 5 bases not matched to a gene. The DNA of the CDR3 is TGTGCCAGCAGTTTGAGCCTAGCGGGACACAATGAGCAGTTCTTC. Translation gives CASSLSLAGHNEQFF.

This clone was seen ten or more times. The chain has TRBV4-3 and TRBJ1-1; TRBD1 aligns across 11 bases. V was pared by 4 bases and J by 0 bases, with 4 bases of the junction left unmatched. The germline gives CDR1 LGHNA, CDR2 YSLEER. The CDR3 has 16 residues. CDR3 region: CASSPGTGGMNTEAFF. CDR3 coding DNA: TGCGCCAGCAGCCCTGGGACAGGGGGAATGAACACTGAAGCTTTCTTT.

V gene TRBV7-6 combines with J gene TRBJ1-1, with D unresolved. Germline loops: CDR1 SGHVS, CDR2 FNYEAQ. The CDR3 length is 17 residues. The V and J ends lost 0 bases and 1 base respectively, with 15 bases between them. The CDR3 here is CASSLALMVAGNTEAFF. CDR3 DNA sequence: TGTGCCAGCAGCTTAGCCCTCATGGTTGCAGGGAACACTGAAGCTTTCTTT.

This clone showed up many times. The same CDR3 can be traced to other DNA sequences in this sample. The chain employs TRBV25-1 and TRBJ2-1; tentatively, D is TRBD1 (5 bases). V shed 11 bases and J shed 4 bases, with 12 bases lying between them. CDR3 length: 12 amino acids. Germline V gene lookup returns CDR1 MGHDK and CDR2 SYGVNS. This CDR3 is CAVRTTYNEQFF. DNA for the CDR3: TGTGCCGTACGGACAACTTACAATGAGCAGTTCTTC.

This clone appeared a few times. The CDR3 protein is CASTSRLAGSTDTQYF. As DNA, the CDR3 is TGTGCCAGCACCTCACGACTAGCGGGGTCCACAGATACGCAGTATTTT. This sequence joins TRBV27 and TRBJ2-3; TRBD2 matches at 11 bases. J was trimmed by 2 bases and V by 7 bases; bases with no gene match: 8. Germline CDR1 and CDR2: MNHEY and SMNVEV (reference sequence). The CDR3 is 16 residues long.

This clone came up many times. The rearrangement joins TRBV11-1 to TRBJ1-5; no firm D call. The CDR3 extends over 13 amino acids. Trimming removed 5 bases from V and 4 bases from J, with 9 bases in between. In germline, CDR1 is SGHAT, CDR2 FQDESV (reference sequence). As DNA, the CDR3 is TGTGCCAGCAGCGAACAGAAAAATCAGCCCCAGCATTTT. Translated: CASSEQKNQPQHF.

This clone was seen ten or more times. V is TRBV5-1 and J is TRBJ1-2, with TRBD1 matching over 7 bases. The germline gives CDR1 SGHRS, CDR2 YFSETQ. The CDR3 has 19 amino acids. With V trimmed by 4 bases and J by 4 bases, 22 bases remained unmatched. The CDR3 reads CASSPHGTASNYPRYGYTF. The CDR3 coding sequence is TGCGCCAGCAGCCCGCACGGGACAGCTAGTAACTACCCTCGCTATGGCTACACCTTC.

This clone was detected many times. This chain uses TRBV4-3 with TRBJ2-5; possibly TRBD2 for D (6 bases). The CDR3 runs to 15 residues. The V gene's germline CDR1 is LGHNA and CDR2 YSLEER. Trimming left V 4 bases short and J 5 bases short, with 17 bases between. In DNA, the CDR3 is TGCGCCAGCAGCCTGAGTGGGCGGGGATGGGAGACCCAGTACTTC. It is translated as CASSLSGRGWETQYF.

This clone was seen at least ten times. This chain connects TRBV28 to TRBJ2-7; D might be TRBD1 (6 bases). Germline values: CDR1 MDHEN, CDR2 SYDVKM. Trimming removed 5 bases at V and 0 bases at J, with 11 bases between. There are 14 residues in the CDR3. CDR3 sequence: CASSRPDSSYEQYF. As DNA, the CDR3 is TGTGCCAGCAGTCGTCCGGACAGCTCCTACGAGCAGTACTTC.

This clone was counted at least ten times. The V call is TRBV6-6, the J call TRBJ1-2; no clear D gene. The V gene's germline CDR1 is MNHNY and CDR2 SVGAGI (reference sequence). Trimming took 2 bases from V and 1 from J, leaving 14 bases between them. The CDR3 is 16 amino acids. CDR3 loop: CASSYHRGTYNYGYTF. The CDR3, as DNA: TGTGCCAGCAGTTACCACCGAGGAACCTATAACTATGGCTACACCTTC.

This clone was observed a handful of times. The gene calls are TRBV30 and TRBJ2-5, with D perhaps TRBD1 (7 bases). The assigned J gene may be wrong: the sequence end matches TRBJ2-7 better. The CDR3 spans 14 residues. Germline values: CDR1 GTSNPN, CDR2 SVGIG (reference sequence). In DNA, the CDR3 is TGTGCCTGTCACAGGGGAGGATTGGCCTACGAGCAGTACTTC. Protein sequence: CACHRGGLAYEQYF.

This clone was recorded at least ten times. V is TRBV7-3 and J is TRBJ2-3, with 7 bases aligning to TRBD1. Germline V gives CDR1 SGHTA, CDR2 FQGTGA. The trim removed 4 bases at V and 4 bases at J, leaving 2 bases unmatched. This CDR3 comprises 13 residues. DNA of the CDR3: TGTGCCAGCAGCTACCAGGGGGCAGATACGCAGTATTTT. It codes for CASSYQGADTQYF.

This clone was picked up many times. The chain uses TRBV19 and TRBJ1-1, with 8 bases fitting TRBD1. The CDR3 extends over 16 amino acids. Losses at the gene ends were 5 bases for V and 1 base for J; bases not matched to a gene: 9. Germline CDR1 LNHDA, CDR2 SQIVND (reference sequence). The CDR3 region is CASSPTEGQENTEAFF. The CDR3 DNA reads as TGTGCCAGTAGTCCCACCGAGGGACAGGAGAACACTGAAGCTTTCTTT.

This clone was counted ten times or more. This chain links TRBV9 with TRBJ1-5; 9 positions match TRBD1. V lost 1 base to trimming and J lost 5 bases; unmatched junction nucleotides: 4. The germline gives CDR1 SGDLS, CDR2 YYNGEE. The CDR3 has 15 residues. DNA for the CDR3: TGTGCCAGCAGCGTATCCGGACAGGGGTATCAGCCCCAGCATTTT. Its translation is CASSVSGQGYQPQHF.